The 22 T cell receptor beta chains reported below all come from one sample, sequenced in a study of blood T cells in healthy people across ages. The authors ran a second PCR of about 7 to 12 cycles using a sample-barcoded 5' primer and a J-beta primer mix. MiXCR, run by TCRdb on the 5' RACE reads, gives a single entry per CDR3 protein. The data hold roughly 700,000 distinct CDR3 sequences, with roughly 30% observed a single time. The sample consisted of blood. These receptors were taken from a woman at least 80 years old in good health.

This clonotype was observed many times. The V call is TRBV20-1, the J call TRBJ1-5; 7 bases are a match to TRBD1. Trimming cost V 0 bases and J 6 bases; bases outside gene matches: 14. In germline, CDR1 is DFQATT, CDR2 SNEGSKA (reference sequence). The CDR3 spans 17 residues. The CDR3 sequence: CSARDAPGGGAFQPQHF. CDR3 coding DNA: TGCAGTGCTAGAGATGCCCCTGGAGGGGGCGCCTTTCAGCCCCAGCATTTT.

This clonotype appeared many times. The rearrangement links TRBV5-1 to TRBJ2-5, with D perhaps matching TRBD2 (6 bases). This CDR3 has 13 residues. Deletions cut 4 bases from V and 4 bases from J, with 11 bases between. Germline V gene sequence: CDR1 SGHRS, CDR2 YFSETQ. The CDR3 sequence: CASSRRGGETQYF. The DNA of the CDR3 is TGCGCCAGCAGCCGGAGGGGAGGAGAGACCCAGTACTTC.

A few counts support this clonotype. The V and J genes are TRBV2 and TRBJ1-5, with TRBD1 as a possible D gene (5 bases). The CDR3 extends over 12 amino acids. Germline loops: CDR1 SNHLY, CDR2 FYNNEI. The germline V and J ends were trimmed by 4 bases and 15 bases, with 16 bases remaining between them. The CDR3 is CASSGGSSGWHF. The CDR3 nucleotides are TGTGCCAGCAGTGGGGGGTCCTCGGGTTGGCATTTT.

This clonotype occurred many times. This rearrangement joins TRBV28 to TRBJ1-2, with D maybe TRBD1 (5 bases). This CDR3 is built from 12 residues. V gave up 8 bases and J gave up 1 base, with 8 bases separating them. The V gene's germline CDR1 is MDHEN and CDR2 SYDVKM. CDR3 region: CASGGYNYGYTF. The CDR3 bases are TGTGCCAGCGGGGGGTATAACTATGGCTACACCTTC.

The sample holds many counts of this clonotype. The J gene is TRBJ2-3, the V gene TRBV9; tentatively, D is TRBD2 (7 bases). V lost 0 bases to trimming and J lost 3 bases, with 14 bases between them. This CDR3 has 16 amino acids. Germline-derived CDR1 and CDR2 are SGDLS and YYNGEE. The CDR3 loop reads CASSVGARGGTDTQYF. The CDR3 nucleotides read TGTGCCAGCAGCGTAGGGGCCAGGGGAGGGACAGATACGCAGTATTTT.

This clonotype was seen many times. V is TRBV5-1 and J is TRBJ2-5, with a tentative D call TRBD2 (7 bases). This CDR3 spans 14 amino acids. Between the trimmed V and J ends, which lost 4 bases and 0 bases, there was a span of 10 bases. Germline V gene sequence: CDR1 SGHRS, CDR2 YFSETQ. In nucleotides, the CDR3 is TGCGCCAGCAGCACAGGGACTAACCAAGAGACCCAGTACTTC. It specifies CASSTGTNQETQYF.

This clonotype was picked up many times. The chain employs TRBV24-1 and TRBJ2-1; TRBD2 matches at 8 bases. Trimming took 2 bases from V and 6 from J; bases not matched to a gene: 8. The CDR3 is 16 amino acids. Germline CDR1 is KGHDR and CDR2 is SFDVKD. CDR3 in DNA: TGTGCCACCAGTGATTCCGGGACTAGTTATGCCAATGAGCAGTTCTTC. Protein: CATSDSGTSYANEQFF.

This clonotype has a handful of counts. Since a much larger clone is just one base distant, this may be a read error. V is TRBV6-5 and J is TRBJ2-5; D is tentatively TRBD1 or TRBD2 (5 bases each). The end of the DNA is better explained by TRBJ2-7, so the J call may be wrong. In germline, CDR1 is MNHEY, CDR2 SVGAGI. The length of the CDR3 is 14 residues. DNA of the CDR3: TGTGCCAGCAGTTACTCGTCGGGGACGGGCGAGCAGTACTTC. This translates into CASSYSSGTGEQYF.

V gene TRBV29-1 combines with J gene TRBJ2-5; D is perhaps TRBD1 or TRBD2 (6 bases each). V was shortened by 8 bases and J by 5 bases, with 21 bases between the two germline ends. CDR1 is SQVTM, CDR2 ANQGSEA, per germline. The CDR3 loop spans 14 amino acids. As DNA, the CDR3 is TGCAGCCTCTCTCTAGGGCAGGGGAGGGAGACCCAGTACTTC. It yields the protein CSLSLGQGRETQYF.

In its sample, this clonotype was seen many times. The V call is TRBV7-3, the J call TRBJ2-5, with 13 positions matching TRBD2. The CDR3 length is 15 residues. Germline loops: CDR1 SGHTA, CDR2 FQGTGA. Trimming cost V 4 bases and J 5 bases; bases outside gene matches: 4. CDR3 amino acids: CASSSTGLAGETQYF. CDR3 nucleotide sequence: TGTGCCAGCAGCTCAACGGGACTAGCGGGGGAGACCCAGTACTTC.

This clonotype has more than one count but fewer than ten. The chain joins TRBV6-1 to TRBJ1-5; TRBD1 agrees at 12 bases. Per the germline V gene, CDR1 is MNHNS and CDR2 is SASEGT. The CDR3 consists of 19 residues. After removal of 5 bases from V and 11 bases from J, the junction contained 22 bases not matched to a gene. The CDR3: CASSMMGQGASGPTVAQHF. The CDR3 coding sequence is TGTGCCAGCAGTATGATGGGACAGGGGGCGTCAGGGCCAACCGTGGCCCAGCATTTT.

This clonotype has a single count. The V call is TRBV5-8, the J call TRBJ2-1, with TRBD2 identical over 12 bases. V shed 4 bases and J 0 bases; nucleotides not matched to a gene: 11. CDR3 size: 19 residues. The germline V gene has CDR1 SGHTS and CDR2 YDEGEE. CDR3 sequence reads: CASSLTRTSGNPSYNEQFF. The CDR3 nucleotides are TGTGCCAGCAGCCTAACACGGACTAGCGGGAACCCCTCCTACAATGAGCAGTTCTTC.

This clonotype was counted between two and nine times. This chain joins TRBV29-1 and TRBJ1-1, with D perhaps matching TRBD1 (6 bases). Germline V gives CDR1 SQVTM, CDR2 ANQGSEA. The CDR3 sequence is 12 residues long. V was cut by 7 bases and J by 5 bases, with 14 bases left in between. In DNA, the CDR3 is TGCAGCGCCGGACAGCGGGGAACTGAAGCTTTCTTT. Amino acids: CSAGQRGTEAFF.

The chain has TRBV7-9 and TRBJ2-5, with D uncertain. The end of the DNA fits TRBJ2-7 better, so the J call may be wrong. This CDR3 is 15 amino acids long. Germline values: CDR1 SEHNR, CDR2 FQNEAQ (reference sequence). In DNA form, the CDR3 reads TGTGCCAGCAGCTTAGAGGATCACGCCTCCTACGAGCAGTACTTC. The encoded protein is CASSLEDHASYEQYF.

Here the CDR3 reads CASSDGDRGAAQYF. The CDR3 coding sequence is TGTGCCAGCAGCGACGGAGACCGGGGAGCAGCCCAGTACTTC. The J gene is TRBJ2-5, the V gene TRBV7-2, with TRBD2 as a possible D gene (5 bases). V was cut by 5 bases and J by 9 bases, with 19 bases left in between. CDR1 and CDR2 from the germline V gene are SGHTA and FQGNSA. The CDR3 length is 14 residues.

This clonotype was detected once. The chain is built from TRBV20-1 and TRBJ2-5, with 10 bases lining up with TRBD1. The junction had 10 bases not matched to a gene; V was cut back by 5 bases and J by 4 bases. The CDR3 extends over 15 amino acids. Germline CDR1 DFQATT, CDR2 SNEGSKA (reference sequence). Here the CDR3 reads CSALRQGARGETQYF. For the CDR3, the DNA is TGCAGTGCTTTAAGACAGGGGGCTAGGGGAGAGACCCAGTACTTC.

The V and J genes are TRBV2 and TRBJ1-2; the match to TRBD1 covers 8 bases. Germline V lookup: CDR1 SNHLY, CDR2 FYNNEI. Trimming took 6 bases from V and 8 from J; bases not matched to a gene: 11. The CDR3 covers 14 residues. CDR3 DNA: TGTGCCAGCAGGAACCCTGGACAGGGACACGGCTACACCTTC. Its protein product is CASRNPGQGHGYTF.

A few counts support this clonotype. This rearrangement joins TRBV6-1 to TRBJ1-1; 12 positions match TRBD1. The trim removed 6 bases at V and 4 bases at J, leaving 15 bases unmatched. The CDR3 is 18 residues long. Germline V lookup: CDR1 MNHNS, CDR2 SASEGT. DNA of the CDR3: TGTGCCAGCAGGTTCCTACACGGGACAGGGGGCAGGAGCACTGAAGCTTTCTTT. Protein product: CASRFLHGTGGRSTEAFF.

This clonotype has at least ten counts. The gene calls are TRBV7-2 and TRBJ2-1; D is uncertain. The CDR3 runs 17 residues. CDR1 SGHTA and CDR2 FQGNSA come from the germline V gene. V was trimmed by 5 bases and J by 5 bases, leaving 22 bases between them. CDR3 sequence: CASSPRKTMPPNNEQFF. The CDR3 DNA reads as TGTGCCAGCAGCCCCAGAAAGACAATGCCTCCTAACAATGAGCAGTTCTTC.

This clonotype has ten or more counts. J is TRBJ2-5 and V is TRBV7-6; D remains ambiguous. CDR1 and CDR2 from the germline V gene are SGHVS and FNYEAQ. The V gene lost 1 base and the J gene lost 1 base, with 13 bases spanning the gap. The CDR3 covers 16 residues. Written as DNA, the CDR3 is TGTGCCAGCAGCTTAGTTGGTCGGGCCCTCCAAGAGACCCAGTACTTC. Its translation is CASSLVGRALQETQYF.

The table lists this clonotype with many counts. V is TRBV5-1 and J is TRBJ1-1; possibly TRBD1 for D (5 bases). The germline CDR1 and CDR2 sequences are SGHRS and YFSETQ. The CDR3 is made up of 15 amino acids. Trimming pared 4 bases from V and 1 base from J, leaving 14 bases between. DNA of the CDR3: TGCGCCAGCAGCCCTTCGGGACGGCAGAACACTGAAGCTTTCTTT. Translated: CASSPSGRQNTEAFF.

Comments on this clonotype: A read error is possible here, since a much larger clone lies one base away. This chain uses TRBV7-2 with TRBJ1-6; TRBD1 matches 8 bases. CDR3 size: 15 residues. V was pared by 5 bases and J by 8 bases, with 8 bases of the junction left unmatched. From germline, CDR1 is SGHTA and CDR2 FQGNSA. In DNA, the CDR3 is TGTGCCAGCAGCATAGGCAGGGGGCGCGATTCACCCCTCCACTTT. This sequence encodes CASSIGRGRDSPLHF.